These T cell receptor beta chains were read from a single sample in a study of blood T cell repertoires in COVID-19. Some clones are missing from TCRdb's copy, which holds only in-frame ones; the method was immunoSEQ multiplex PCR. There are around 75,000 clones in the sample; around 90% occur only once, and around 2.6% lies in the top ten. Sequenced input: peripheral blood. The source is a human donor in a cohort sampled during active COVID-19. The CDR3 runs from the conserved cysteine through the conserved F or W. D genes are given only for firm matches. A clone size is listed for some rows: how often the clone was seen (once, few, many), or a class if it is expanded.

>TRBJ1-2|-|TRBV5-8|-
TGTGCCAGCAGCTTAGTCGTTATAGACTATGGCTACACCTTC
CASSLVVIDYGYTF
>TRBJ1-4|-|TRBV4-3|-
TGCGCCAGCAGCCAAGGGGGTCCTTTAATGCCAGGGTCAACTAATGAAAAACTGTTTTTT
CASSQGGPLMPGSTNEKLFF
>TRBJ2-5|once|TRBV9|-
TGTGCCAGCAGCGACAGAACAGAGACCCAGTACTTC
CASSDRTETQYF
>TRBJ2-7|once|TRBV5-4|TRBD1
TGTGCCAGCAGCGACCGAGAGGGACAGGGGGCCTACGAGCAGTACTTC
CASSDREGQGAYEQYF
>TRBJ2-1|-|TRBV7-3|TRBD2
TGTGCCAGCAGCCGTAACCCGGGACTAGCGGGCCCATCCTACAATGAGCAGTTCTTC
CASSRNPGLAGPSYNEQFF
>TRBJ2-7|-|TRBV12-3/TRBV12-4|-
TGTGCCAGCAGTTTACAGGGCTCCTACGAGCAGTACTTC
CASSLQGSYEQYF
>TRBJ1-2|-|TRBV4-2|-
TGTGCCAGCAGCCAAGAGGGGGGAGTCAACTATGGCTACACCTTC
CASSQEGGVNYGYTF
>TRBJ2-7|few|TRBV28|-
TGTGCCAGCAGTTTTAGAGGTCACGAGCAGTACTTC
CASSFRGHEQYF
>TRBJ2-3|-|TRBV15|TRBD2
TGTGCCACCAGCAGAGAAGCGGGAGTATTGGGAGATACGCAGTATTTT
CATSREAGVLGDTQYF
>TRBJ1-1|-|TRBV19|-
TGTGCCAGTAGTACTACAGGGATTGAAGCTTTCTTT
CASSTTGIEAFF
>TRBJ2-5|-|TRBV19|-
TGTGCCAGTAGTAACAGGGATTCGGGAGAGACCCAGTACTTC
CASSNRDSGETQYF
>TRBJ1-6|-|TRBV13|TRBD1
TGTGCCAGCAGCTTAGGCAAGGGGGCTTTTTCACCCCTCCACTTT
CASSLGKGAFSPLHF
>TRBJ2-5|once|TRBV18|TRBD1
TGTGCCAGCTCACTACGGGACAGGGAAGAGACCCAGTACTTC
CASSLRDREETQYF
>TRBJ1-1|once|TRBV28|-
TGTGCCAGCAGTTTCAACACGGACACTATGATCTCACCTGAAGCTTTCTTT
CASSFNTDTMISPEAFF
>TRBJ2-5|-|TRBV2|TRBD2
TGTGCCAGCAGTGGGGCTAGCGGAAACCAAGAGACCCAGTACTTC
CASSGASGNQETQYF
>TRBJ1-1|-|TRBV14|-
TGTGCCAGCAGCAAACAGGGGAACACTGAAGCTTTCTTT
CASSKQGNTEAFF
>TRBJ2-3|-|TRBV5-4|-
TGTGCCAGCAGCTTGGACAGGGCCGATACGCAGTATTTT
CASSLDRADTQYF
>TRBJ2-2|-|TRBV9|-
TGTGCCAGCAGTAACCCCGCGGGTCAGGCGGGCACCGGGGAGCTGTTTTTT
CASSNPAGQAGTGELFF
>TRBJ1-2|-|TRBV19|TRBD1
TGTGCCAGTAGTTGGACAGGGGATCATGGCTACACCTTC
CASSWTGDHGYTF